This TCR beta chain stems from a study of OX40 agonist ivuxolimab in advanced cancers. Germline V CDR1 and CDR2: LGHNT, FRNRAP. This CDR3 is built from 14 residues. Between the trimmed V and J ends, which lost 5 bases and 1 base, there was a span of 11 bases. Some clones are missing from TCRdb's copy, which holds only in-frame ones; the method was immunoSEQ multiplex PCR. The sample has more than 50,000 clones; 75% to 90% are singletons. This receptor was identified in an adult with an advanced solid tumor such as melanoma, head and neck, liver or kidney cancer. The chain combines TRBV12-5 with TRBJ2-5; D gene uncertain. This specimen was CD4+ or CD8+ T cells sorted from blood, taken in a trial of the OX40 agonist ivuxolimab. In DNA form, the CDR3 reads TGTGCTAGTGGTGCACTTGGTGGCCAAGAGACCCAGTACTTC. This sequence encodes CASGALGGQETQYF. Based on the CDR3 plus reference TRBV12-5 and TRBJ2-5, the full variable domain is DARVTQTPRHKVTEMGQEVTMRCQPILGHNTVFWYRQTMMQGLELLAYFRNRAPLDDSGMPKDRFSAEMPDATLATLKIQPSEPRDSAVYFCASGALGGQETQYFGPGTRLLVL.